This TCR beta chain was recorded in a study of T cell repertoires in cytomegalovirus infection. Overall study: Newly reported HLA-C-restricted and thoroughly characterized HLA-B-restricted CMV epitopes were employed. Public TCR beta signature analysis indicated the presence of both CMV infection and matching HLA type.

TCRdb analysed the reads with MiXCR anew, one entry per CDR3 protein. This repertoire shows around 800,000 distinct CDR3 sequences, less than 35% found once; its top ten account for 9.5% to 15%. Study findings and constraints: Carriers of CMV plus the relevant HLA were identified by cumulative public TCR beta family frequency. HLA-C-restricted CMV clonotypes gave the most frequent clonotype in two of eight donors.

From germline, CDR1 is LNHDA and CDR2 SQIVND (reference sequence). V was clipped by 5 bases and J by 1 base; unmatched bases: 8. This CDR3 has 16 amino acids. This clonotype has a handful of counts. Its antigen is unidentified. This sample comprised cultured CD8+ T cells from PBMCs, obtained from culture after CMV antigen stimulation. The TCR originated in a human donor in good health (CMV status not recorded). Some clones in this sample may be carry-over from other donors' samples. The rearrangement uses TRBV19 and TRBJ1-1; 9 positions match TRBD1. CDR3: CASSPQGAGGNTEAFF. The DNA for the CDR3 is TGTGCCAGTAGTCCACAGGGGGCGGGTGGGAACACTGAAGCTTTCTTT.